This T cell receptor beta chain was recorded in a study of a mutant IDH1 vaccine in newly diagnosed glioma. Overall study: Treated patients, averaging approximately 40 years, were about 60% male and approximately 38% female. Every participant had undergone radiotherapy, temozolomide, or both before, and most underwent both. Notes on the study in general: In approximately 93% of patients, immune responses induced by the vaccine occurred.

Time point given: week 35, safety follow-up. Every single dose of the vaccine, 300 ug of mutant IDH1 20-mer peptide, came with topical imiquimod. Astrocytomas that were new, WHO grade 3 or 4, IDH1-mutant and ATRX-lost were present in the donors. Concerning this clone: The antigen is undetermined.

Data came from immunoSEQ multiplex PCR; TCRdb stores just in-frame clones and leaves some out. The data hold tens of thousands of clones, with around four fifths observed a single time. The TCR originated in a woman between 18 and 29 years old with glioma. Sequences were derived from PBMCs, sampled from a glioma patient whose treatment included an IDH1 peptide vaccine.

The CDR3 region has the DNA TGTGCCAGCAGCGTAGCGGACTATGGCTACACCTTC. Amino acids: CASSVADYGYTF. The chain employs TRBV9 and TRBJ1-2, with D hard to call. CDR1 and CDR2 (germline): SGDLS, YYNGEE. V lost 0 bases and J 3 bases, leaving 3 bases between the germline ends. This CDR3 comprises 12 residues.